This TCR beta chain was retrieved from a study of beta chain features in type 1 diabetes listed by TCRdb under 2018. For the wider study: No differences in mean age, gender distribution, total cell number or subset yield were found between patients and healthy donors. A total of around 100 million sorted cells were examined across all samples, and RNA yield correlated strongly with the number of cells per subset. In the study, recently diagnosed type 1 diabetes patients and matched healthy donors were compared on the TCRB repertoires of their sorted circulating CD4+ T cell subsets. Naive and central memory subsets were obtained from all 30 or so donors, but regulatory and stem cell-like memory subsets were isolated from only 8 patients and roughly 8 healthy donors.

For this clone: There is no known antigen for this receptor. Qualities for individual bases were not recorded, and no much larger clone is one base off.

The germline V gene gives CDR1 as SGHTA and CDR2 as FQGTGA. The CDR3, cysteine through phenylalanine, is 17 amino acids long. Only the CDR3 part of the read is kept: 51 bases, read in frame from the first base. V has 5 bases trimmed and J has 1 base trimmed; junction bases matching no gene number 12. Study-wide conclusions, independent of this receptor: A moderate but significant shortening of TCRB CDR3 length was observed in type 1 diabetes patients in all four CD4+ subsets. Sequencing cDNA rather than genomic DNA could over-represent highly expressing activated cells, although activation and CD3 levels did not differ between groups. Fewer insertions and more nucleotide deletions at VDJ recombination sites were observed in patients with type 1 diabetes, implying thymic rearrangement abnormalities. Because the HLA sub-analyses included only small numbers of individuals, any influence of HLA type on TCRB rearrangement was left unresolved. Naive, central memory and regulatory TCRB repertoires appeared to be more similar among patients than among healthy donors. PCR might favor shorter templates, but patient and control samples were amplified and corrected together, so any skew would affect both groups equally.

A single peripheral blood draw of approximately 100 mL on average was collected from each donor into heparinised tubes. A BD FACSAria II and a panel including CD45RO, CCR7, CD25, CD127, CD95 and CD27 were used to sort naive, central memory, regulatory and stem cell-like memory CD4+ T cells. A purity above 95% was achieved for all sorted populations. PBMCs were isolated right away by Lymphoprep density gradient centrifugation and were stained directly, without culture. Samples were stained and sorted in pairs, with one healthy donor and one patient per experiment, so that batch effects were minimized. The High Capacity cDNA Reverse Transcription Kit was used to reverse transcribe all of the isolated RNA, meaning that expressed TCRB transcripts were what got sequenced. Deep immunoSEQ sequencing was performed on naive, central memory and regulatory T cell samples, with an average of approximately 3.9 million total reads per sample. Sorted cells were lysed in RLT buffer and RNA was extracted with DNase-treated RNeasy Micro or Mini kits, depending on cell number. Each cell subset was processed separately to prevent cross-contamination, with patient and healthy donor samples processed together. Using the immunoSEQ multiplex PCR, TCRB sequences were amplified from cDNA into 87-bp fragments spanning the CDR3 region. Sequencing of the amplicons was done on the Illumina HiSeq platform. The original methods were these. Synthetic template baselines were used to correct PCR bias computationally, reads within Hamming distance 2 were collapsed together, and singletons that could not be merged were discarded. Reads were aligned to IMGT to assign V, D and J genes, CDR3 length, and insertions or deletions at six rearrangement sites. Within each subset, clonotype counts were normalized to sorted cell number, and only after that were true diversity and Gini coefficients computed with the tcR R package. Repertoire sharing was quantified using the overlap coefficient calculated on TCRB nucleotide sequences. Here the immuneACCESS table is served through TCRdb, limited to in-frame sequences with V and J called. Missing clones are a known gap in these copies; in checked studies unresolved V genes cover under half, and the rest lacks a known reason. Clonal size and the V and J genes are those of that table, whereas D and trimming came from the DNA. A total of 150,000 to 200,000 clones appear in this sample, 7% to 10% of them only once. The ten largest account for less than 3% of the sample.

The sequence joins TRBV7-3 to TRBJ1-1; 8 middle bases align to TRBD1. Sequenced material: central memory CD4+ T cells from blood. This receptor was identified in a woman younger than 35 in good health. Read as DNA, the sequence is TGTGCCAGCAGCCGCACAGGGACAGGAGGAAGGAACACTGAAGCTTTCTTT. This is translated as CASSRTGTGGRNTEAFF.